The 23 T cell receptor beta chains below were found in one sample sequenced in a study of OX40 agonist ivuxolimab in advanced cancers. Sequencing used immunoSEQ multiplex PCR; TCRdb keeps in-frame clones, though not all of them. The sample records about 50,000 clones, about 81% being singletons. The source was CD4+ or CD8+ T cells sorted from blood, collected in a trial of the OX40 agonist ivuxolimab. Source of these receptors: an adult with an advanced solid tumor such as melanoma, head and neck, liver or kidney cancer.

The chain combines TRBV19 with TRBJ1-2; 7 bases line up with TRBD1. This CDR3 contains 15 residues. CDR1 LNHDA and CDR2 SQIVND come from the germline V gene (reference sequence). With 8 bases clipped from V and 9 bases from J, the junction kept 18 bases outside the gene matches. In DNA, the CDR3 is TGTGCCAGTGGCCAATGGAGGGACAGTCAGTTGCGCTACACCTTC. Amino acids: CASGQWRDSQLRYTF.

The chain employs TRBV6-4 and TRBJ1-2; D is uncertain. The V end lost 5 bases, the J end lost 8 bases, and 18 bases lay between the germline ends. Per germline, CDR1 MRHNA and CDR2 SNTAGT. The CDR3 runs to 14 residues. This CDR3 is CASSLSLEGWGYTF. The CDR3, as DNA: TGTGCCAGCAGTTTATCGCTTGAGGGTTGGGGCTACACCTTC.

This chain uses TRBV5-1 with TRBJ1-4; TRBD1 is a possible D gene (6 bases). V shed 1 base and J shed 4 bases, with 11 bases lying between them. CDR1 and CDR2 (germline): SGHRS, YFSETQ. CDR3 length: 15 residues. The CDR3 DNA sequence: TGCGCCAGCAGCTTGATGGGGGCAAGTAATGAAAAACTGTTTTTT. Translated: CASSLMGASNEKLFF.

This sequence joins TRBV10-3 and TRBJ1-1, with TRBD1 identical over 10 bases. There are 13 residues in the CDR3. From germline, CDR1 is ENHRY and CDR2 SYGVKD. V gave up 6 bases and J gave up 4 bases; unmatched junction bases: 2. Here the CDR3 reads CAISRQGATEAFF. DNA for the CDR3: TGTGCCATCAGCAGACAGGGGGCCACTGAAGCTTTCTTT.

Sample share makes this clone medium-sized. This specimen includes other DNA sequences encoding the same CDR3. The V and J genes are TRBV7-2 and TRBJ2-1; tentatively, D is TRBD2 (7 bases). This CDR3 has 16 amino acids. Trimming pared 2 bases from V and 8 bases from J, leaving 19 bases between. Germline V gene data show CDR1 as SGHTA and CDR2 as FQGNSA. CDR3 loop: CASSLMGGAGRDEQFF. CDR3 DNA sequence: TGTGCCAGCAGCTTAATGGGGGGGGCTGGGAGAGATGAGCAGTTCTTC.

The chain employs TRBV7-9 and TRBJ1-6; TRBD1 matches 9 bases. Germline V gives CDR1 SEHNR, CDR2 FQNEAQ (reference sequence). CDR3 length: 15 amino acids. V shed 3 bases and J 9 bases; nucleotides not matched to a gene: 6. The CDR3 DNA reads as TGTGCCAGCAGCTTGGGACAGGGCACGGGTTCACCCCTCCACTTT. Its protein product is CASSLGQGTGSPLHF.

The chain couples TRBV9 to TRBJ2-3; 9 nucleotides match TRBD2. CDR1 is SGDLS and CDR2 is YYNGEE in the germline V gene. The CDR3 is made up of 17 amino acids. The trim removed 4 bases at V and 0 bases at J, leaving 9 bases unmatched. CDR3 protein: CASSFSGSPLSTDTQYF. CDR3 in DNA: TGTGCCAGCAGCTTTAGCGGGAGCCCTTTGAGCACAGATACGCAGTATTTT. The full variable domain, rest sourced from reference TRBV9 and TRBJ2-3, is DSGVTQTPKHLITATGQRVTLRCSPRSGDLSVYWYQQSLDQGLQFLIQYYNGEERAKGNILERFSAQQFPDLHSELNLSSLELGDSALYFCASSFSGSPLSTDTQYFGPGTRLTVL.

The chain uses TRBV7-9 and TRBJ2-2, with TRBD2 identical over 14 bases. CDR3 length equals 17 residues. CDR1 and CDR2 (germline): SEHNR, FQNEAQ (reference sequence). V lost 5 bases, J lost 5 bases, and 7 bases stayed unmatched. DNA of the CDR3: TGTGCCAGCAGCCCCGGACTAGCGGGAGGCGGGACCGGGGAGCTGTTTTTT. This gives the protein CASSPGLAGGGTGELFF.

This clone was recorded a few times. V and J are TRBV5-1 and TRBJ2-2; D gene unclear. Germline V CDR1 and CDR2: SGHRS, YFSETQ. Trimming took 4 bases from V and 6 from J, leaving 7 bases between them. The CDR3 is 12 residues long. This CDR3 reads CASSPVPGELFF. The CDR3 DNA is TGCGCCAGCAGCCCCGTCCCCGGGGAGCTGTTTTTT.

In this sample, this clone turned up once. The chain links TRBV7-2 to TRBJ2-3; TRBD1 agrees at 8 bases. Germline lookup yields CDR1 SGHTA and CDR2 FQGNSA. The CDR3 is 15 residues long. The ends lost 4 bases at V and 2 bases at J; junction bases unmatched: 5. In nucleotides, the CDR3 is TGTGCCAGCAGCTCAGACAGGGGCCTCACAGATACGCAGTATTTT. It specifies CASSSDRGLTDTQYF.

The chain combines TRBV19 with TRBJ1-2, with D possibly matching TRBD1 (5 bases). CDR1 is LNHDA, CDR2 SQIVND, per germline (reference sequence). The CDR3 is 15 amino acids. The germline V and J ends were trimmed by 2 bases and 3 bases, with 13 bases remaining between them. This CDR3 is CASSIFAGPDYGYTF. In DNA, the CDR3 is TGTGCCAGTAGTATATTTGCGGGGCCGGACTATGGCTACACCTTC. The full variable domain, completed using reference TRBV19 and TRBJ1-2, is DGGITQSPKYLFRKEGQNVTLSCEQNLNHDAMYWYRQDPGQGLRLIYYSQIVNDFQKGDIAEGYSVSREKKESFPLTVTSAQKNPTAFYLCASSIFAGPDYGYTFGSGTRLTVV.

This chain joins TRBV7-9 and TRBJ2-1; D remains unclear. In germline, CDR1 is SEHNR, CDR2 FQNEAQ (reference sequence). The ends were cut back, 4 bases at V and 1 base at J, with 8 bases in the middle. This CDR3 region has 14 residues. CDR3 bases: TGTGCCAGCAGCTCCCGGATGTCCTACAATGAGCAGTTCTTC. It encodes CASSSRMSYNEQFF. The whole variable domain, filled in from reference TRBV7-9 and TRBJ2-1, reads DTGVSQNPRHKITKRGQNVTFRCDPISEHNRLYWYRQTLGQGPEFLTYFQNEAQLEKSRLLSDRFSAERPKGSFSTLEIQRTEQGDSAMYLCASSSRMSYNEQFFGPGTRLTVL.

The rearrangement uses TRBV5-1 and TRBJ1-6; TRBD1 agrees at 7 bases. Losses at the gene ends were 3 bases for V and 2 bases for J; bases not matched to a gene: 5. Germline V lookup: CDR1 SGHRS, CDR2 YFSETQ. This CDR3 spans 16 amino acids. Written as DNA, the CDR3 is TGCGCCAGCAGCTCACAGGGGAGTACCTATAATTCACCCCTCCACTTT. It encodes CASSSQGSTYNSPLHF.

The chain recombines TRBV10-2 with TRBJ2-3; TRBD2 matches at 10 bases. The CDR3 spans 15 residues. Per the germline V gene, CDR1 is WSHSY and CDR2 is SAAADI. V shed 4 bases and J 6 bases; nucleotides not matched to a gene: 7. The CDR3 region is CASSGLAGVNDTQYF. The CDR3 region has the DNA TGCGCCAGCAGTGGGCTAGCGGGAGTTAATGATACGCAGTATTTT.

The V gene is TRBV6-1, the J gene TRBJ2-3; unclear D gene. Germline V gene data show CDR1 as MNHNS and CDR2 as SASEGT. The CDR3 consists of 12 residues. The germline V and J ends were trimmed by 6 bases and 2 bases, with 6 bases remaining between them. CDR3 protein: CASSVLTDTQYF. CDR3 DNA: TGTGCCAGCAGCGTCCTCACAGATACGCAGTATTTT.

This chain connects TRBV6-5 to TRBJ2-7; D may be TRBD1 or TRBD2 (5 bases each). Deletions cut 0 bases from V and 4 bases from J, with 10 bases between. The germline V gene encodes CDR1 MNHEY and CDR2 SVGAGI. The CDR3 has 14 amino acids. CDR3 in amino acids: CASSYSRGKYEQYF. CDR3 coding DNA: TGTGCCAGCAGTTACTCGAGGGGCAAGTACGAGCAGTACTTC.

This clone was detected a few times. In nucleotides, the CDR3 is TGTGCCAGCAGCTACGACACGGGAGGCTACACCTTC. It encodes CASSYDTGGYTF. The chain recombines TRBV7-9 with TRBJ1-2; D is uncertain. Germline V gives CDR1 SEHNR, CDR2 FQNEAQ (reference sequence). This CDR3 has 12 residues. Trimming shortened V by 4 bases and J by 8 bases, and 11 bases separated the two germline ends.

CDR3 in amino acids: CASSLSSGSWTEAFF. The CDR3 coding sequence is TGTGCCAGCAGTTTATCGAGTGGGAGTTGGACTGAAGCTTTCTTT. This chain joins TRBV27 and TRBJ1-1; no definite D call. CDR1 MNHEY and CDR2 SMNVEV come from the germline V gene (reference sequence). The CDR3 consists of 15 residues. Trimming stripped 0 bases from V and 5 bases from J, with 13 bases between.

The chain is built from TRBV2 and TRBJ2-7; D call uncertain. CDR1 and CDR2 (germline): SNHLY, FYNNEI. V was trimmed by 2 bases and J by 3 bases, leaving 11 bases between them. The CDR3 is 14 residues long. The CDR3 DNA is TGTGCCAGCAGTGAAAGGCCTCCGATCTACGAGCAGTACTTC. This gives the protein CASSERPPIYEQYF.

This clone is medium-sized by share. The gene calls are TRBV6-1 and TRBJ1-1; D not certain. The V and J ends lost 8 bases and 1 base respectively, with 5 bases between them. The CDR3 is 11 amino acids. The germline V gene has CDR1 MNHNS and CDR2 SASEGT. The DNA of the CDR3 is TGTGCCAGCTGGGAGAACACTGAAGCTTTCTTT. This sequence encodes CASWENTEAFF.

The V and J genes are TRBV10-3 and TRBJ2-7, with TRBD2 identical over 11 bases. This CDR3 region has 16 residues. V shed 2 bases, J shed 2 bases, and the junction held 5 bases outside the gene matches. CDR1 is ENHRY and CDR2 is SYGVKD in the germline V gene. The CDR3 protein is CAISEGLAGLPYEQYF. The CDR3 DNA reads TGTGCCATCAGTGAGGGACTAGCGGGCCTCCCCTACGAGCAGTACTTC.

The V call is TRBV12-5, the J call TRBJ1-6; D may be TRBD1 (5 bases). This CDR3 spans 14 amino acids. V lost 3 bases, J lost 13 bases, and 16 bases lay in between. Germline V gene sequence: CDR1 LGHNT, CDR2 FRNRAP. The CDR3 is CASGFGTGRWPLHF. The DNA for the CDR3 is TGTGCTAGTGGTTTCGGGACGGGTCGATGGCCCCTCCACTTT.

This rearrangement joins TRBV7-9 to TRBJ2-7; no definite D call. The CDR3 loop spans 13 amino acids. V lost 4 bases, J lost 2 bases, and 9 bases lay in between. In germline, CDR1 is SEHNR, CDR2 FQNEAQ (reference sequence). The CDR3 reads CASSYDTTYEQYF. Here the CDR3 DNA reads TGTGCCAGCAGCTATGACACAACCTACGAGCAGTACTTC.